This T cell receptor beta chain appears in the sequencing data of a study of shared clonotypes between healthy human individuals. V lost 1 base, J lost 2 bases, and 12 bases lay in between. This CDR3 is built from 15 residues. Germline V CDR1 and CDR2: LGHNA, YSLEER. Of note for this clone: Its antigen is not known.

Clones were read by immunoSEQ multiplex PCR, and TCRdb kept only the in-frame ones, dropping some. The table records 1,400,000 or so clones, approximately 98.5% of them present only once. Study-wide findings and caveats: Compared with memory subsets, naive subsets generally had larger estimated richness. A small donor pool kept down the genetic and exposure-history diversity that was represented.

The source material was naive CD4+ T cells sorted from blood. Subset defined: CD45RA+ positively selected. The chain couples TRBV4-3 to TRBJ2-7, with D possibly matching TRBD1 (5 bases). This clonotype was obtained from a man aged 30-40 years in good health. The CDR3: CASSQVQGITYEQYF. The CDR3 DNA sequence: TGCGCCAGCAGCCAAGTTCAGGGAATTACCTACGAGCAGTACTTC.